There are a few counts of the clone carrying this TCR beta chain. What it recognizes is unknown. This entry belongs to a study of T cell repertoires in cytomegalovirus infection. At the level of the study: Matching HLA type and CMV infection were both indicated by public TCR beta signatures.

Via MiXCR, TCRdb re-called the reads, giving one row per CDR3 protein. Counted here are roughly 760,000 distinct CDR3 sequences, roughly a third occurring once; the ten biggest clones make up under 3%. Broader study findings: Across the ex vivo response, the dominant clonotypes were HLA-C-restricted CMV-specific TCR beta clonotypes.

After removal of 8 bases from V and 5 bases from J, the junction contained 8 bases not matched to a gene. The CDR3 runs 13 residues. Germline CDR1 reads MNHEY; CDR2 reads SMNVEV (reference sequence). This sequence joins TRBV27 and TRBJ2-7; 8 nucleotides agree with TRBD1. The sample consisted of PBMCs. The TCR was taken from a human donor in good health (CMV status not recorded). Some clones in this sample may be carry-over from other donors' samples. The CDR3 here is CASADQGADEQYF. Written as DNA, the CDR3 is TGTGCCAGCGCGGACCAGGGGGCAGACGAGCAGTACTTC.